These 15 T cell receptor beta chains were sequenced from one sample in a study of memory CD4+ T cells and cytomegalovirus serostatus. The sort gate was single viable CD3+CD4+CD8-CD45RO+ cells for memory CD4+ T cells. Assay used: immunoSEQ multiplex PCR; TCRdb lists only in-frame clones, some missing. The repertoire includes just under 95,000 clones, 80% of them detected once, and around 3.6% sits in the top ten. Specimen: memory CD4+ T cells from blood. The receptor source for this set is an adult in good health and CMV-seropositive.

V and J are TRBV7-9 and TRBJ1-3; no reliable D call. Germline CDR1 SEHNR, CDR2 FQNEAQ (reference sequence). The CDR3 runs 16 residues. V shed 5 bases and J shed 0 bases, with 14 bases lying between them. CDR3 region: CASSGLGEISGNTIYF. The CDR3, as DNA: TGTGCCAGCAGCGGCCTCGGGGAGATCTCTGGAAACACCATATATTTT.

The chain joins TRBV6-1 to TRBJ1-2; perhaps TRBD1 as D (5 bases). The CDR3 is made up of 17 amino acids. CDR1 is MNHNS, CDR2 SASEGT, per germline. V dropped 0 bases and J dropped 3 bases, with 17 bases sitting between them. Here the CDR3 DNA reads TGTGCCAGCAGTGAAGCGACTACACGGGTGGGGGACTATGGCTACACCTTC. It codes for CASSEATTRVGDYGYTF.

J is TRBJ2-1 and V is TRBV5-4, with TRBD2 identical over 10 bases. Germline CDR1 reads SGHNT; CDR2 reads YYREEE (reference sequence). Trimming removed 0 bases from V and 7 bases from J; junction bases left unmatched: 4. CDR3 length: 15 amino acids. CDR3 DNA: TGTGCCAGCAGCTTGGGGGGTAGCGGGAGGAATGAGCAGTTCTTC. It codes for CASSLGGSGRNEQFF.

The count of this clone is one. The genes are TRBV10-2 and TRBJ2-1; TRBD2 matches 12 bases. V lost 0 bases to trimming and J lost 4 bases; unmatched junction nucleotides: 16. The CDR3 is 21 amino acids. The germline CDR1 and CDR2 sequences are WSHSY and SAAADI. The CDR3 DNA is TGCGCCAGCAGTGAGTCGACTTCTGAAACCCGACTAGCGGGGGTATACAATGAGCAGTTCTTC. It is translated as CASSESTSETRLAGVYNEQFF.

The chain recombines TRBV2 with TRBJ2-1; tentatively, D is TRBD2 (6 bases). From germline, CDR1 is SNHLY and CDR2 FYNNEI. V was cut by 5 bases and J by 16 bases, with 21 bases left in between. CDR3 length equals 13 residues. The CDR3 region is CASSIDVGGKGFF. The DNA of the CDR3 is TGTGCCAGCAGTATTGATGTGGGGGGAAAAGGCTTCTTC.

V gene TRBV2 combines with J gene TRBJ2-1, with 7 positions matching TRBD2. The ends lost 5 bases at V and 4 bases at J; junction bases unmatched: 8. This CDR3 is built from 15 residues. Germline V gene lookup returns CDR1 SNHLY and CDR2 FYNNEI. In DNA, the CDR3 is TGTGCCAGCAGTAGACCCGGGACTACGTACAATGAGCAGTTCTTC. Translation gives CASSRPGTTYNEQFF.

The chain recombines TRBV5-1 with TRBJ2-7, with D unresolved. Trimming pared 2 bases from V and 4 bases from J, leaving 7 bases between. Germline CDR1 reads SGHRS; CDR2 reads YFSETQ. The CDR3 has 12 amino acids. CDR3 coding DNA: TGCGCCAGCAGCTTATCGCGTTACGAGCAGTACTTC. Residues: CASSLSRYEQYF.

V and J are TRBV7-2 and TRBJ2-7, with TRBD2 matching 10 bases. CDR1 is SGHTA and CDR2 is FQGNSA in the germline V gene. Trimming took 5 bases from V and 2 from J; bases not matched to a gene: 3. The CDR3 is 14 residues long. Written as DNA, the CDR3 is TGTGCCAGCAGCATAACTAGCGGGGCCTACGAGCAGTACTTC. The encoded protein is CASSITSGAYEQYF.

The V gene is TRBV28, the J gene TRBJ1-2, with 7 bases aligning to TRBD1. Germline values: CDR1 MDHEN, CDR2 SYDVKM. V was clipped by 4 bases and J by 8 bases; unmatched bases: 10. CDR3 size: 14 residues. In DNA form, the CDR3 reads TGTGCCAGCAGTTCCACAGGGGTGGCGTGGGGCTACACCTTC. Protein product: CASSSTGVAWGYTF.

The chain links TRBV10-2 to TRBJ2-3; 9 bases are shared with TRBD2. This CDR3 region has 14 residues. After removal of 4 bases from V and 3 bases from J, the junction contained 2 bases not matched to a gene. Germline V gives CDR1 WSHSY, CDR2 SAAADI. CDR3 amino acids: CASSASGRTDTQYF. CDR3 in DNA: TGCGCCAGCAGTGCCAGCGGGAGGACAGATACGCAGTATTTT.

The chain recombines TRBV21-1 with TRBJ2-7; no DNA check was done on the table's D call, TRBD1. TRBV21-1 constitutes a pseudogene. The CDR3 contains 15 residues. The CDR3 loop reads CASGPGQGGIHEQYF. DNA for the CDR3: TGTGCCAGCGGACCGGGACAGGGGGGGATCCACGAGCAGTACTTC.

This chain connects TRBV7-9 to TRBJ2-7; D perhaps matches TRBD2 (6 bases). Germline-derived CDR1 and CDR2 are SEHNR and FQNEAQ (reference sequence). The ends were cut back, 5 bases at V and 6 bases at J, with 20 bases in the middle. The CDR3 totals 15 residues. DNA of the CDR3: TGTGCCAGCAGCGCTCGGGAGTCCTCGACCACCGAGCAGTACTTC. Translating gives CASSARESSTTEQYF.

This chain joins TRBV7-6 and TRBJ2-7; D is perhaps TRBD1 (6 bases). This CDR3 is 14 amino acids long. Trimming removed 8 bases at V and 3 bases at J, with 17 bases between. The germline CDR1 and CDR2 sequences are SGHVS and FNYEAQ. The CDR3 nucleotides read TGTGCCAGCGGACCCGGGACACCGAGCTACGAGCAGTACTTC. Encoded protein: CASGPGTPSYEQYF.

V gene TRBV7-9 combines with J gene TRBJ2-2; D is ambiguous. Trimming cost V 3 bases and J 0 bases, with 14 bases left between them. Per germline, CDR1 SEHNR and CDR2 FQNEAQ (reference sequence). CDR3 length equals 17 residues. CDR3 amino acids: CASSLGPSRANTGELFF. The DNA for the CDR3 is TGTGCCAGCAGCTTGGGTCCCAGCCGTGCGAACACCGGGGAGCTGTTTTTT.

This chain joins TRBV5-1 and TRBJ2-2; 14 nucleotides align to TRBD2. The CDR3 totals 16 residues. V was pared by 3 bases and J by 7 bases, with 5 bases of the junction left unmatched. The germline V gene has CDR1 SGHRS and CDR2 YFSETQ. CDR3 sequence reads: CASSWGTSGSLGELFF. CDR3 coding DNA: TGCGCCAGCAGCTGGGGGACTAGCGGGAGTCTCGGGGAGCTGTTTTTT. The variable domain in full, with the rest retrieved from reference TRBV5-1 and TRBJ2-2, is KAGVTQTPRYLIKTRGQQVTLSCSPISGHRSVSWYQQTPGQGLQFLFEYFSETQRNKGNFPGRFSGRQFSNSRSEMNVSTLELGDSALYLCASSWGTSGSLGELFFGEGSRLTVL.